The T cell receptor beta chain under discussion was sequenced for a study of STAT5B mutations in CD4+ large granular lymphocyte leukemia (dated by TCRdb to 2021 to 2024). Describing the broader study: Among healthy controls, the CDR3 'QG' motif was associated with a particular HLA allele. Flow cytometry on FACSCanto II or FACSVerse showed that the purified fractions were more than 95% pure among lymphocytes. TCRbeta repertoires of CD4+ T-cell large granular lymphocyte leukemia patients were compared with those of healthy blood donors.

The germline ends are 14 bases apart after V is trimmed by 4 bases and J by 4 bases. The CDR3 numbers 14 residues from cysteine through phenylalanine. The read is trimmed to its CDR3 DNA, 42 bases read in frame from base 1. CDR1 and CDR2, looked up from the germline V gene, are SGHTA and FQGNSA. Within its sample, this clone is medium-sized (0.01 to 0.1%). It lacks a known antigen. No base quality values were provided; no much bigger clone lies one nucleotide off. Study-level results and caveats: Main leukemic clonotypes were private to each patient, although roughly 26% of the main leukemic clonotypes were found at low frequency in the non-leukemic repertoires of other patients. Data were not HLA-matched; higher clonality in CD4+ versus CD8+ T-LGLL could reflect the relatively small sample size. CD4-sorted patient repertoires appeared more clonal than healthy CD4+ repertoires, and this difference persisted after removing the putative leukemic clones. Enrichment of TRBV06-family usage was observed among the top patient clones (8/27) relative to healthy controls (2/35).

The immunoSEQ assay at survey resolution was applied to genomic DNA for sequencing of TCRbeta rearrangements. Per the authors' processing: In the TCR sequencing data, the smallest productive clonotype frequency that could be detected was 2.59 x 10-5. Only productive TCRbeta rearrangements, meaning sequences that were complete and in-frame, were kept for the analyses. Simpson clonality, calculated in the immunoSEQ Analyzer version 3.0, was used as the measure of sample clonality. Clones were binned by frequency as very rare, small, medium, large (1-20%) or hyperexpanded (>20%). Generation probabilities were estimated with OLGA 1.2.3, V-gene circos plots were made with VDJtools, specificities were looked up in VDJdb, and CDR3 motifs were identified with GLIPH. TCRdb provides this immuneACCESS table in a form limited to in-frame rearrangements. Some clones are lacking; in checked studies, under half of them reflect an unresolved V gene, and why the rest are absent is not known. V, J and clone size are taken as reported in that table, and D and trimming were inferred from the DNA itself. The sample profile shows some 35,000 clones; 69% of them were found once. The top ten constitute 2.5% to 3% of the sample.

Healthy controls were roughly 40 blood donors whose buffy coats came from the Finnish Red Cross blood service. All TCR-sequenced material derived from peripheral blood: patient blood samples and healthy donor buffy coats. Peripheral blood mononuclear cells were isolated by Ficoll-Hypaque gradient centrifugation. Magnetic purification was used to isolate CD4+ cells from the buffy coats of the healthy controls. Genomic DNA was extracted using the Gentra Puregene Cell and Tissue kit, and a Qubit 2.0 fluorometer was used to quantify it. Sequencing was done on a sample of CD4+ T cells from blood buffy coats. The chain is assembled from TRBV7-2 and TRBJ2-7; the D gene is not confidently resolved. The TCR was taken from a human donor in good health. The CDR3 in this case is CASSSRPGGYEQYF. The bases are TGTGCCAGCAGCTCCCGACCAGGCGGTTACGAGCAGTACTTC.